A single sample is the source of the 4 T cell receptor beta chains below, sequenced in a study of CD8+ T cells in alopecia areata. Sequencing templates came from extracted RNA that was reverse transcribed into cDNA. Assay: immunoSEQ multiplex PCR; the TCRdb copy retains only in-frame clones and omits some. The data contain fewer than 250,000 clones, roughly 57% of them singletons. Source: CD4+ T cells sorted from blood, taken at week 0. These receptors came from a human donor with alopecia areata.

This clone was counted a few times. V and J are TRBV4-2 and TRBJ1-2; D gene ambiguous. V was shortened by 1 base and J by 4 bases, with 10 bases between the two germline ends. This CDR3 contains 14 residues. CDR1 LGHNA and CDR2 YNFKEQ come from the germline V gene. CDR3 in amino acids: CASSQVQRGYGYTF. In nucleotides, the CDR3 is TGTGCCAGCAGCCAAGTCCAACGGGGCTATGGCTACACCTTC.

The chain carries TRBV19 and TRBJ2-3, with a weak D call TRBD2 (5 bases). V was shortened by 3 bases and J by 12 bases, with 16 bases between the two germline ends. This CDR3 comprises 13 residues. Per the germline V gene, CDR1 is LNHDA and CDR2 is SQIVND (reference sequence). CDR3 DNA: TGTGCCAGTAGTATGGTTTTGGACTCCCCCCAGTATTTT. It encodes CASSMVLDSPQYF.

This chain connects TRBV7-2 to TRBJ1-1, with 7 positions matching TRBD1. This CDR3 comprises 16 residues. Germline-derived CDR1 and CDR2 are SGHTA and FQGNSA. V shed 5 bases, J shed 4 bases, and the junction held 13 bases outside the gene matches. The CDR3 loop reads CASSPARQGGFTEAFF. CDR3 nucleotide sequence: TGTGCCAGCAGCCCGGCTCGACAGGGAGGGTTCACTGAAGCTTTCTTT.

This clone appeared a few times. The V and J genes are TRBV7-2 and TRBJ1-5; D remains ambiguous. V was cut by 2 bases and J by 5 bases, with 7 bases left in between. The germline gives CDR1 SGHTA, CDR2 FQGNSA. This CDR3 is built from 13 residues. The CDR3 sequence: CASSLLSDQPQHF. CDR3 DNA: TGTGCCAGCAGCTTACTGTCCGATCAGCCCCAGCATTTT.